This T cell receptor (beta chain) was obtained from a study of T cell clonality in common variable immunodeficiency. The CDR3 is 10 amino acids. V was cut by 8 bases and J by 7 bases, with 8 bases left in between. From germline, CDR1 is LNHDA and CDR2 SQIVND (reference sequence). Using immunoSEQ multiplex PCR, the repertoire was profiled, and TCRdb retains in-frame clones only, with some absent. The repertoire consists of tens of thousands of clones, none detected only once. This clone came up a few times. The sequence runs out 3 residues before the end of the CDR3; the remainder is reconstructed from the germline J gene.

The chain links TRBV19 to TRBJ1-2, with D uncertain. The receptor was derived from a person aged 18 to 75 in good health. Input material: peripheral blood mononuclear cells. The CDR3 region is CASFKGGYTF. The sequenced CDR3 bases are TGTGCCAGTTTTAAGGGTGGC.